What follows are 24 T cell receptor beta chains derived from one specimen sequenced in a study of shared clonotypes between healthy human individuals. CD8 cells regarded as naive lacked CD45RO, were positively chosen for CCR7, and omitted terminally differentiated effector memory CD45RA+ cells. Method: immunoSEQ multiplex PCR; TCRdb's copy keeps in-frame clones and lacks some. The table lists about 680,000 clones, about 90% of them singletons, with approximately 22% in the top ten. The sample consisted of naive CD8+ T cells sorted from blood. The source of these receptors is a man aged 30 to 45 in good health.

The genes are TRBV7-3 and TRBJ2-3; 9 positions match TRBD2. Germline V lookup: CDR1 SGHTA, CDR2 FQGTGA. The junction had 16 bases not matched to a gene; V was cut back by 1 base and J by 2 bases. This CDR3 spans 20 amino acids. This CDR3 is CASSLISHPTAGGHTDTQYF. DNA for the CDR3: TGTGCCAGCAGCTTAATTTCCCATCCTACAGCGGGAGGACACACAGATACGCAGTATTTT.

The CDR3: CASSFGQGFNQPQHF. The CDR3 DNA reads as TGTGCCAGCAGTTTTGGACAGGGGTTCAATCAGCCCCAGCATTTT. The rearrangement joins TRBV27 to TRBJ1-5; TRBD1 aligns across 9 bases. This CDR3 contains 15 residues. The germline CDR1 and CDR2 sequences are MNHEY and SMNVEV (reference sequence). V shed 3 bases and J 3 bases; nucleotides not matched to a gene: 3.

This chain joins TRBV7-9 and TRBJ2-2, with 7 bases fitting TRBD1. V dropped 1 base and J dropped 10; count of bases not matched to a gene: 6. CDR1 is SEHNR, CDR2 FQNEAQ, per germline (reference sequence). The length of the CDR3 is 14 residues. The CDR3 sequence is CASSLGDSRVELFF. CDR3 DNA sequence: TGTGCCAGCAGCTTAGGGGACAGTCGGGTGGAGCTGTTTTTT.

The chain combines TRBV10-1 with TRBJ2-2; 7 nucleotides line up with TRBD1. V was pared by 0 bases and J by 2 bases, with 9 bases of the junction left unmatched. The CDR3 extends over 18 amino acids. CDR1 WNHNN and CDR2 SYGVQD come from the germline V gene (reference sequence). The DNA for the CDR3 is TGCGCCAGCAGTGAGTCAGGAGACAGGGATAGTAACACCGGGGAGCTGTTTTTT. Translation gives CASSESGDRDSNTGELFF.

This clone was seen a single time. This chain uses TRBV4-1 with TRBJ1-4; D call uncertain. The V gene's germline CDR1 is MGHRA and CDR2 YSYEKL. Trimming took 4 bases from V and 0 from J, leaving 9 bases between them. The CDR3 covers 15 residues. The DNA for the CDR3 is TGCGCCAGCAGCCGCCTAGTTACAACTAATGAAAAACTGTTTTTT. It yields the protein CASSRLVTTNEKLFF.

This rearrangement joins TRBV27 to TRBJ1-5; no clear D gene. The V gene lost 6 bases and the J gene lost 5 bases, with 11 bases spanning the gap. The CDR3 spans 13 residues. Per germline, CDR1 MNHEY and CDR2 SMNVEV (reference sequence). As DNA, the CDR3 is TGTGCCAGCAGATCCCTCGGGGATCAGCCCCAGCATTTT. Translation: CASRSLGDQPQHF.

The V and J genes are TRBV10-3 and TRBJ2-7, with 7 bases lining up with TRBD2. Germline V gene sequence: CDR1 ENHRY, CDR2 SYGVKD. The V segment lost 6 bases and the J segment 2 bases; nucleotides outside the gene matches: 4. There are 13 residues in the CDR3. CDR3 sequence: CAIRTAGPYEQYF. The CDR3 DNA reads as TGTGCCATCAGGACAGCGGGACCCTACGAGCAGTACTTC.

This chain connects TRBV9 to TRBJ2-1; 8 bases are a match to TRBD1. Germline CDR1 SGDLS, CDR2 YYNGEE. The CDR3 runs 15 residues. After removal of 3 bases from V and 5 bases from J, the junction contained 7 bases not matched to a gene. This CDR3 is CASSAYRGVNNEQFF. In nucleotides, the CDR3 is TGTGCCAGCAGCGCCTACAGGGGGGTCAACAATGAGCAGTTCTTC.

The chain has TRBV11-2 and TRBJ2-3; D is ambiguous. From germline, CDR1 is SGHAT and CDR2 FQNNGV. This CDR3 is built from 18 residues. Between the trimmed V and J ends, which lost 2 bases and 0 bases, there was a span of 18 bases. The CDR3 DNA sequence: TGTGCCAGCAGCTTAAAACCCCGGATTCGTTCTAGCACAGATACGCAGTATTTT. It translates to CASSLKPRIRSSTDTQYF.

The V and J genes are TRBV30 and TRBJ2-7, with 10 bases lining up with TRBD2. The CDR3 extends over 13 amino acids. CDR1 and CDR2 from the germline V gene are GTSNPN and SVGIG (reference sequence). The ends lost 5 bases at V and 7 bases at J; junction bases unmatched: 8. The CDR3 sequence is CAWGSGRTREQYF. DNA of the CDR3: TGTGCCTGGGGTAGCGGGAGGACCCGGGAGCAGTACTTC.

Comment on this clone: In the same sample, other DNA sequences code for this CDR3. V and J are TRBV19 and TRBJ2-7, with 14 bases fitting TRBD2. Trimming removed 9 bases from V and 2 bases from J; junction bases left unmatched: 3. Germline V CDR1 and CDR2: LNHDA, SQIVND (reference sequence). CDR3 size: 14 residues. Written as DNA, the CDR3 is TGTGCCAGCGGACTAGCGGGAGGAGCCTACGAGCAGTACTTC. Protein product: CASGLAGGAYEQYF. Full variable domain (missing parts from reference TRBV19 and TRBJ2-7): DGGITQSPKYLFRKEGQNVTLSCEQNLNHDAMYWYRQDPGQGLRLIYYSQIVNDFQKGDIAEGYSVSREKKESFPLTVTSAQKNPTAFYLCASGLAGGAYEQYFGPGTRLTVT.

The chain combines TRBV18 with TRBJ1-5; tentatively, D is TRBD1 (5 bases). Trimming shortened V by 3 bases and J by 2 bases, and 14 bases separated the two germline ends. The CDR3 is made up of 16 amino acids. Germline values: CDR1 KGHSH, CDR2 LQKENI. CDR3 sequence: CASSPQGLVRNQPQHF. CDR3 DNA sequence: TGTGCCAGCTCACCCCAGGGTTTGGTGCGCAATCAGCCCCAGCATTTT.

Notes on this clone: A much larger clone lies one base from this, so it may be a read error. This sample includes further DNA sequences coding for the same CDR3. This rearrangement joins TRBV7-9 to TRBJ2-7; D may be TRBD1 (6 bases). From germline, CDR1 is SEHNR and CDR2 FQNEAQ (reference sequence). This CDR3 spans 14 amino acids. V lost 5 bases and J 5 bases, leaving 16 bases between the germline ends. The CDR3 spells CASSSFQGSNEQYF. CDR3 DNA sequence: TGTGCCAGCAGCAGCTTCCAGGGGAGCAACGAGCAGTACTTC.

The CDR3 DNA is TGTGCCAGCTCCTGGGGGCGGGAGCAGTTCTTC. This sequence encodes CASSWGREQFF. The chain uses TRBV7-8 and TRBJ2-1; TRBD1 might be the D (6 bases). V was clipped by 8 bases and J by 10 bases, with 12 bases between them. The CDR3 has 11 amino acids. CDR1 and CDR2 from the germline V gene are SGHVS and FQNEAQ.

The chain joins TRBV13 to TRBJ1-2; TRBD1 is a possible D gene (6 bases). V was clipped by 2 bases and J by 7 bases, with 14 bases between them. Looked up from germline, CDR1 is PRHDT and CDR2 is FYEKMQ (reference sequence). The CDR3 runs 14 residues. The CDR3 region is CASSLSGGAGGYTF. The CDR3 DNA sequence: TGTGCCAGCAGCTTATCGGGGGGCGCGGGTGGCTACACCTTC.

CDR3 bases: TGTGCCAGCACCGATTTCGCACGGGCTAACTATGGCTACACCTTC. The encoded protein is CASTDFARANYGYTF. The chain joins TRBV11-2 to TRBJ1-2; D uncertain. Germline V CDR1 and CDR2: SGHAT, FQNNGV. This CDR3 comprises 15 residues. Deletions cut 7 bases from V and 0 bases from J, with 15 bases between.

The chain joins TRBV5-4 to TRBJ2-7; no clear D. The V end lost 5 bases, the J end lost 6 bases, and 21 bases lay between the germline ends. This CDR3 is built from 15 residues. Germline CDR1 is SGHNT and CDR2 is YYREEE (reference sequence). The CDR3 reads CASRLTGSKAGEQYF. CDR3 DNA sequence: TGTGCCAGCAGATTGACCGGGTCGAAAGCTGGCGAGCAGTACTTC. Combining the CDR3 with reference TRBV5-4 and TRBJ2-7 gives the whole variable domain ETGVTQSPTHLIKTRGQQVTLRCSSQSGHNTVSWYQQALGQGPQFIFQYYREEENGRGNFPPRFSGLQFPNYSSELNVNALELDDSALYLCASRLTGSKAGEQYFGPGTRLTVT.

V is TRBV10-3 and J is TRBJ2-5; D not resolved. Germline V lookup: CDR1 ENHRY, CDR2 SYGVKD. CDR3 length: 12 amino acids. Trimming cost V 2 bases and J 4 bases, with 5 bases left between them. The CDR3 DNA is TGTGCCATCAGTGAGAACAGAGAGACCCAGTACTTC. Translated: CAISENRETQYF.

This clone was seen a few times. The chain employs TRBV13 and TRBJ2-5; TRBD1 matches at 7 bases. The CDR3 is 14 amino acids. CDR1 is PRHDT, CDR2 FYEKMQ, per germline (reference sequence). V gave up 5 bases and J gave up 2 bases; unmatched junction bases: 5. This CDR3 reads CASSPDRDQETQYF. CDR3 nucleotide sequence: TGTGCCAGCAGCCCCGACAGGGATCAAGAGACCCAGTACTTC.

This rearrangement joins TRBV7-6 to TRBJ2-2; D call uncertain. The CDR3 runs 15 residues. The germline CDR1 and CDR2 sequences are SGHVS and FNYEAQ. The V end was cut by 2 bases, the J end by 7 bases, with 14 bases between. The CDR3 DNA reads as TGTGCCAGCAGCTTATTGGCAGAAAGGCACGGGGAGCTGTTTTTT. Translation gives CASSLLAERHGELFF.

The chain links TRBV7-8 to TRBJ2-3; no clear D gene. V lost 4 bases and J 1 base, leaving 6 bases between the germline ends. The length of the CDR3 is 13 residues. CDR1 SGHVS and CDR2 FQNEAQ come from the germline V gene. The CDR3 DNA reads as TGTGCCAGCAGCTCTGAGGGCACAGATACGCAGTATTTT. Translated: CASSSEGTDTQYF.

This clone was detected a few times. The J gene is TRBJ1-1, the V gene TRBV5-4, with D perhaps matching TRBD1 (5 bases). Germline V CDR1 and CDR2: SGHNT, YYREEE (reference sequence). The CDR3 loop spans 12 amino acids. V lost 5 bases to trimming and J lost 8 bases, with 13 bases between them. CDR3 sequence reads: CASSPRAGEAFF. The CDR3 DNA sequence: TGTGCCAGCAGTCCCAGGGCTGGCGAAGCTTTCTTT.

The V call is TRBV15, the J call TRBJ2-7; possible D gene TRBD2, 7 bases. The CDR3 consists of 15 residues. Trimming took off 5 bases at V and 3 bases at J, with 17 bases between the two ends. Germline loops: CDR1 LNHNV, CDR2 YYDKDF (reference sequence). The CDR3: CATSGLGGGSYEQYF. CDR3 DNA sequence: TGTGCCACCAGCGGTCTCGGGGGCGGGAGCTACGAGCAGTACTTC.

The chain is built from TRBV9 and TRBJ1-1, with TRBD1 identical over 7 bases. The ends lost 0 bases at V and 5 bases at J; junction bases unmatched: 1. CDR3 length: 13 residues. Germline CDR1 and CDR2: SGDLS and YYNGEE. The CDR3 loop reads CASSVATGTEAFF. The DNA for the CDR3 is TGTGCCAGCAGCGTAGCGACAGGGACTGAAGCTTTCTTT.